The 15 T cell receptor beta chains presented below share a single source sample, sequenced in a study of T cells in narcolepsy. Sequencing used immunoSEQ multiplex PCR; TCRdb keeps in-frame clones, though not all of them. The table has about 31,000 clones, around 78% seen once. The source material was CD45RA- memory CD4+ T cells from PBMCs. These receptors were obtained from a human donor with narcolepsy.

The V gene is TRBV18, the J gene TRBJ2-5, with 8 bases aligning to TRBD1. Trimming at V came to 3 bases and at J to 4 bases, leaving 4 bases not matched to a gene. Germline CDR1 KGHSH, CDR2 LQKENI. The CDR3 spans 14 residues. The CDR3: CASSPGQGRETQYF. CDR3 coding DNA: TGTGCCAGCTCACCTGGACAGGGTCGAGAGACCCAGTACTTC.

CDR3 nucleotides: TGTGCCAGTAGCCCTTTAGGATACGAGCAGTACTTC. Translating it yields CASSPLGYEQYF. J is TRBJ2-7 and V is TRBV19, with D hard to call. The CDR3 has 12 residues. The V and J ends lost 6 bases and 4 bases respectively, with 10 bases between them. The germline V gene has CDR1 LNHDA and CDR2 SQIVND (reference sequence).

V and J are TRBV2 and TRBJ1-2, with 7 bases matching TRBD1. Germline V gives CDR1 SNHLY, CDR2 FYNNEI. The ends lost 2 bases at V and 7 bases at J; junction bases unmatched: 7. The CDR3 has 14 amino acids. The DNA for the CDR3 is TGTGCCAGCAGTGAACAGACAGGGTTCGCTGGCTACACCTTC. This gives the protein CASSEQTGFAGYTF.

The gene calls are TRBV5-4 and TRBJ2-3; 12 positions match TRBD1. Germline V gene data show CDR1 as SGHNT and CDR2 as YYREEE (reference sequence). The CDR3 is made up of 16 amino acids. Trimming took 1 base from V and 6 from J; bases not matched to a gene: 6. The CDR3 spells CASSLSQGQGADTQYF. The CDR3 DNA reads TGTGCCAGCAGCTTGAGTCAGGGACAGGGGGCTGATACGCAGTATTTT.

This rearrangement joins TRBV7-2 to TRBJ1-5; D remains ambiguous. Germline CDR1 SGHTA, CDR2 FQGNSA. The CDR3 loop spans 13 amino acids. Trimming cost V 5 bases and J 2 bases, with 7 bases left between them. The CDR3 reads CASSVRGNQPQHF. The CDR3 DNA is TGTGCCAGCAGCGTCCGTGGCAATCAGCCCCAGCATTTT. Based on the CDR3 plus reference TRBV7-2 and TRBJ1-5, the full variable domain is GAGVSQSPSNKVTEKGKDVELRCDPISGHTALYWYRQSLGQGLEFLIYFQGNSAPDKSGLPSDRFSAERTGGSVSTLTIQRTQQEDSAVYLCASSVRGNQPQHFGDGTRLSIL.

This clone has a handful of counts. The chain is built from TRBV10-3 and TRBJ1-3; a possible D gene is TRBD1 (5 bases). This CDR3 region has 15 residues. The V end lost 6 bases, the J end lost 1 base, and 13 bases lay between the germline ends. Germline lookup yields CDR1 ENHRY and CDR2 SYGVKD. The CDR3 spells CAISAGTSSGNTIYF. The CDR3 DNA sequence: TGTGCCATCAGCGCCGGGACCTCATCTGGAAACACCATATATTTT.

This rearrangement joins TRBV4-2 to TRBJ2-1; 11 bases agree with TRBD2. The CDR3 has 17 residues. Looked up from germline, CDR1 is LGHNA and CDR2 is YNFKEQ. V shed 0 bases, J shed 7 bases, and the junction held 8 bases outside the gene matches. In DNA, the CDR3 is TGTGCCAGCAGCCAAGATATAGCGGGGGGGCATAGGAATGAGCAGTTCTTC. Protein: CASSQDIAGGHRNEQFF.

This sequence joins TRBV12-5 and TRBJ2-7; perhaps TRBD2 as D (7 bases). This CDR3 region has 16 residues. The V end lost 0 bases, the J end lost 5 bases, and 17 bases lay between the germline ends. CDR1 and CDR2 (germline): LGHNT, FRNRAP. CDR3 in DNA: TGTGCTAGTGGTTTGGTAGGGGGGGCAGCCGTCAACGAGCAGTACTTC. This codes for CASGLVGGAAVNEQYF.

This rearrangement joins TRBV7-8 to TRBJ1-3; D not certain. The CDR3 has 16 amino acids. Germline V gene data show CDR1 as SGHVS and CDR2 as FQNEAQ. Trimming took off 1 base at V and 0 bases at J, with 10 bases between the two ends. CDR3 bases: TGTGCCAGCAGCTTAGGTCCAGTACGCTCTGGAAACACCATATATTTT. Protein: CASSLGPVRSGNTIYF.

The chain uses TRBV15 and TRBJ2-3; the match to TRBD1 covers 8 bases. Looked up from germline, CDR1 is LNHNV and CDR2 is YYDKDF (reference sequence). This CDR3 is 17 amino acids long. V was pared by 0 bases and J by 2 bases, with 7 bases of the junction left unmatched. CDR3 DNA: TGTGCCACCAGCAGAGACTCGACAGGGGAGTCCACAGATACGCAGTATTTT. Translating gives CATSRDSTGESTDTQYF.

V is TRBV7-2 and J is TRBJ1-6; the match to TRBD1 covers 9 bases. Germline assignment: CDR1 SGHTA and CDR2 FQGNSA. The CDR3 extends over 15 amino acids. V gave up 3 bases and J gave up 8 bases; unmatched junction bases: 5. The CDR3 loop reads CASSFRGQGYSPLHF. DNA for the CDR3: TGTGCCAGCAGCTTCCGGGGACAGGGTTATTCACCCCTCCACTTT.

This chain links TRBV29-1 with TRBJ2-5, with D uncertain. The germline V gene has CDR1 SQVTM and CDR2 ANQGSEA. CDR3 length equals 12 residues. The V end was cut by 7 bases, the J end by 0 bases, with 9 bases between. DNA for the CDR3: TGCAGCGGTGACACGCACCAAGAGACCCAGTACTTC. Encoded protein: CSGDTHQETQYF.

The chain has TRBV19 and TRBJ1-1; 10 nucleotides line up with TRBD1. There are 15 residues in the CDR3. V shed 4 bases and J 3 bases; nucleotides not matched to a gene: 5. Germline CDR1 is LNHDA and CDR2 is SQIVND (reference sequence). The CDR3 DNA reads as TGTGCCAGTAGTAACCGGGACAGGGGACACACTGAAGCTTTCTTT. Translation: CASSNRDRGHTEAFF.

The chain recombines TRBV6-6 with TRBJ2-3; TRBD2 is a possible D gene (6 bases). The CDR3 contains 12 residues. Germline CDR1 is MNHNY and CDR2 is SVGAGI (reference sequence). With 6 bases removed from V and 7 bases from J, the gap between germline ends came to 11 bases. The CDR3 coding sequence is TGTGCCAGCAGCCCGGAGGGCAATACGCAGTATTTT. Translating gives CASSPEGNTQYF.

The rearrangement links TRBV20-1 to TRBJ2-4; either TRBD1 or TRBD2 may supply D (5 bases each). Germline V CDR1 and CDR2: DFQATT, SNEGSKA (reference sequence). The CDR3 is 11 amino acids. V dropped 6 bases and J dropped 6 bases, with 9 bases sitting between them. The CDR3 region has the DNA TGCAGTGCCCCGAGGGGAAACATTCAGTACTTC. It yields the protein CSAPRGNIQYF.